These 25 T cell receptor beta chains originate from one sample sequenced in a study of tissue T cells after allogeneic stem cell transplantation. Specified time point: mouse harvest day 7 after allogeneic transplant. Mouse grafts combined 10^7 T-cell-depleted bone marrow cells with 10^6 splenic CD5+ T cells. The data were produced by immunoSEQ multiplex PCR, yet TCRdb's version contains in-frame clones alone and is incomplete. The table shows about 8,300 clones, with over 40% occurring only once. Material for sequencing was gut tissue. All receptors derive from a female BALB/c mouse given C57BL/6 T cells with graft-versus-host disease after an allogeneic hematopoietic cell transplant.

For this clone: The listed genes are named as in mouse. Sequencing ends 1 residue short of the CDR3 end; the germline J gene provides the rest. This specimen includes other DNA sequences encoding the same CDR3. The chain links TRBV26 to TRBJ1-3; D remains unclear. The CDR3 has 14 residues. From germline, CDR1 is KGHPV and CDR2 FQNQEV (reference sequence). V dropped 4 bases and J dropped 0 bases, with 7 bases sitting between them. CDR3 amino acids: CASSPTNSGNTLYF. The CDR3 DNA, read in part, is TGTGCCAGCAGTCCGACAAATTCTGGAAATACGCTCTAT.

Within the sample, this clone is medium-sized. Gene names are the mouse ones. The CDR3 bases that were read are TGTGCCAGCAGTTTTCGACAGGGAGAACAGTAC. Amino acids: CASSFRQGEQY. The full CDR3 is CASSFRQGEQYF. V is TRBV24 and J is TRBJ2-7, with 7 bases matching TRBD1. The read terminates 1 residue before the CDR3 end, so the remaining end is supplied by the germline J gene. From germline, CDR1 is KGHTA and CDR2 FRNEEI. This CDR3 has 12 amino acids. V was clipped by 5 bases and J by 7 bases; unmatched bases: 5.

Only a few counts were recorded for this clone. Mouse gene names apply. Read coverage stops 1 residue before the CDR3 terminus; the germline J gene supplies the remainder. V and J are TRBV31 and TRBJ1-6; 10 bases align to TRBD1. TRBJ1-6 is an ORF, with its function uncertain. The CDR3 runs 17 residues. V shed 0 bases, J shed 3 bases, and the junction held 5 bases outside the gene matches. Germline lookup yields CDR1 GKSSPN and CDR2 SITVG. Incomplete CDR3 DNA: TGTGCCTGGAGTCTAGGAGGGACAGGGGTCTATAATTCGCCCCTCTAC. Translating it yields CAWSLGGTGVYNSPLY. The whole CDR3 sequence reads CAWSLGGTGVYNSPLYF.

As to this clone: The germline and genes are mouse ones. The read stops 1 residue short of the end of the CDR3; the missing end is completed from the germline J gene. The chain links TRBV1 to TRBJ1-2; TRBD1 aligns across 9 bases. Per germline, CDR1 NSQYPW and CDR2 LRSPGD (reference sequence). V was pared by 3 bases and J by 6 bases, with 2 bases of the junction left unmatched. This CDR3 spans 13 amino acids. CDR3 sequence: CTCSAGTGTDYTF. The sequenced CDR3 bases are TGCACCTGCAGTGCCGGGACAGGGACCGACTACACC.

This clone was seen only a few times. Genes and germline are mouse. The observed sequence ends 1 residue before the CDR3 terminus, with the missing tail filled in from the germline J gene. The J gene is TRBJ1-3, the V gene TRBV26; 9 nucleotides line up with TRBD1. CDR3 length: 15 amino acids. Germline V gene data show CDR1 as KGHPV and CDR2 as FQNQEV (reference sequence). J gave up 4 bases and V 2 bases, and 3 bases lay outside the gene matches. The CDR3 here is CASSLNRGHGNTLYF. The sequenced part of the CDR3 DNA is TGTGCCAGCAGTCTGAACAGGGGGCACGGAAATACGCTCTAT. Complete variable domain (other parts from reference TRBV26 and TRBJ1-3): NSKVIQTPRYLVKGQGQKAKMRCIPEKGHPVVFWYQQNKNNEFKFLINFQNQEVLQQIDMTEKRFSAECPSNSPCSLEIQSSEAGDSALYLCASSLNRGHGNTLYFGEGSRLIVV.

Within the sample, this clone is medium-sized (0.01 to 0.1%). Genes here carry mouse names. Read coverage stops 1 residue before the CDR3 terminus; the germline J gene supplies the remainder. The rearrangement links TRBV3 to TRBJ2-7, with 8 bases that match TRBD2. The germline V gene has CDR1 SNHLY and CDR2 FYNGKV (reference sequence). Germline trimming cut 4 bases from V and 0 bases from J; bases unmatched to any gene: 2. CDR3 length equals 14 residues. The chain's CDR3 is CASSSWGVSYEQYF. CDR3 bases read: TGTGCCAGCAGCTCCTGGGGGGTCTCCTATGAACAGTAC. Variable domain in full (rest from reference TRBV3 and TRBJ2-7): GPKVLQIPSHQIIDMGQMVTLNCDPVSNHLYFYWYKQILGQQMEFLVNFYNGKVMEKSKLFKDQFSVERPDGSYFTLKIQPTALEDSAVYFCASSSWGVSYEQYFGPGTRLTVL.

As for this clone: Gene names and germline refer to mouse. The sequence runs out 1 residue before the end of the CDR3; the remainder is reconstructed from the germline J gene. V is TRBV26 and J is TRBJ2-4; TRBD2 is a possible D gene (6 bases). In germline, CDR1 is KGHPV, CDR2 FQNQEV (reference sequence). Trimming removed 2 bases at V and 0 bases at J, with 9 bases between. The CDR3 has 15 amino acids. The CDR3 DNA, read in part, is TGTGCCAGCAGTCTGGTGGGGACTAGTCAAAACACCTTGTAC. Encoded protein: CASSLVGTSQNTLY. The whole CDR3 region reads CASSLVGTSQNTLYF.

Details on this clone: Mouse gene names apply. The read gets to within 1 residue of the CDR3 end, and the germline J gene fills in the rest. This rearrangement joins TRBV16 to TRBJ1-4, with a possible D match to TRBD1 (6 bases). Germline values: CDR1 SGHSA, CDR2 FRNQAP. CDR3 length equals 15 residues. V lost 0 bases and J lost 6, with 11 bases in between. The sequenced CDR3 bases are TGTGCAAGCAGCTTAGATCCAGGGGTGGACGAAAGATTATTT. It yields the protein CASSLDPGVDERLF. The complete CDR3 sequence is CASSLDPGVDERLFF.

This clone turned up a few times. Germline and genes here are mouse. Read sequence stops 1 residue before the CDR3 end, and the germline J gene provides the missing end. The J gene is TRBJ2-7, the V gene TRBV26, with 9 positions matching TRBD1. CDR3 length equals 13 residues. Germline V gene lookup returns CDR1 KGHPV and CDR2 FQNQEV (reference sequence). V lost 5 bases, J lost 7 bases, and 6 bases stayed unmatched. This CDR3 is CASSTQGAGEQYF. The sequenced CDR3 bases are TGTGCCAGCAGTACACAGGGGGCGGGGGAACAGTAC.

Comment on this clone: Here the gene names and germline are mouse. The read falls 1 residue short of the CDR3 end, and the missing part is taken from the germline J gene. The chain combines TRBV23 with TRBJ2-7; the DNA was not used to check the table's D call, TRBD1. The CDR3 loop spans 11 amino acids. Germline-derived CDR1 and CDR2 are KGHTA and FQNQQP. This CDR3 reads CSSSHQGEQYF. Incomplete CDR3 DNA: TGCTCCAGCAGTCACCAGGGTGAACAGTAC.

In regard to this clone: The gene names here belong to mouse. The CDR3 DNA, read in part, is TGTGCCAGCAGCTCCGGGACACCAAACACAGAAGTCTTC. Its protein product is CASSSGTPNTEVF. The full CDR3 protein reads CASSSGTPNTEVFF. The J gene is TRBJ1-1, the V gene TRBV3; tentative D call: TRBD1 (6 bases). The read terminates 1 residue before the CDR3 end, so the remaining end is supplied by the germline J gene. CDR1 is SNHLY, CDR2 FYNGKV, per germline (reference sequence). This CDR3 is 14 amino acids long. Trimming stripped 4 bases from V and 0 bases from J, with 9 bases between.

Comment on this clone: The gene names here belong to mouse. The observed sequence ends 1 residue before the CDR3 terminus, with the missing tail filled in from the germline J gene. The chain carries TRBV26 and TRBJ1-3; D gene unclear. V lost 5 bases, J lost 0 bases, and 8 bases lay in between. The CDR3 has 14 residues. Germline values: CDR1 KGHPV, CDR2 FQNQEV (reference sequence). The CDR3 protein is CASSSQYSGNTLYF. Incomplete CDR3 DNA: TGTGCCAGCAGTTCCCAATATTCTGGAAATACGCTCTAT.

With respect to this clone: These gene names are mouse names. The CDR3 end lies 1 residue beyond the end of the read and is filled in from the germline J gene. The V call is TRBV3, the J call TRBJ2-3; 11 positions match TRBD1. This CDR3 is 13 amino acids long. V lost 4 bases and J lost 8; bases outside the gene matches: 2. The germline gives CDR1 SNHLY, CDR2 FYNGKV (reference sequence). CDR3 in amino acids: CASSWGTGGTLYF. The sequenced CDR3 bases are TGTGCCAGCAGCTGGGGGACAGGGGGAACGCTGTAT.

About this clone itself: The gene symbols are mouse symbols. The CDR3 loop is CASSLYLSWGPGEQYF. The part of the CDR3 DNA that was read is TGTGCCAGCAGTCTGTATCTCAGCTGGGGGCCGGGAGAACAGTAC. V usage is TRBV24 and J usage is TRBJ2-7, with a tentative D call TRBD2 (7 bases). Sequencing ends 1 residue short of the CDR3 end; the germline J gene provides the rest. This CDR3 is 16 amino acids long. V was cut by 0 bases and J by 7 bases, with 19 bases left in between. Per germline, CDR1 KGHTA and CDR2 FRNEEI.

On this clone itself: Gene names are mouse gene names. Read coverage stops 1 residue before the CDR3 terminus; the germline J gene supplies the remainder. The chain carries TRBV26 and TRBJ1-1; 9 bases agree with TRBD1. After removal of 6 bases from V and 4 bases from J, the junction contained 3 bases not matched to a gene. Germline-derived CDR1 and CDR2 are KGHPV and FQNQEV (reference sequence). The CDR3 totals 13 residues. The covered CDR3 bases are TGTGCCAGCAGACAGGGGGCGGGCACAGAAGTCTTC. Its translation is CASRQGAGTEVF. The whole CDR3 sequence reads CASRQGAGTEVFF.

Details on this clone: Gene names follow the mouse nomenclature. The read gets to within 1 residue of the CDR3 end, and the germline J gene fills in the rest. This chain links TRBV26 with TRBJ2-2; 8 bases fit TRBD1. The V gene's germline CDR1 is KGHPV and CDR2 FQNQEV (reference sequence). The J segment lost 4 bases and the V segment lost 4 bases, leaving 2 bases of the junction unmatched. This CDR3 spans 14 amino acids. Incomplete CDR3 DNA: TGTGCCAGCAGTCGGACAGGGACCACCGGGCAGCTCTAC. Translating it yields CASSRTGTTGQLY. The complete CDR3 protein is CASSRTGTTGQLYF.

This clone has just a few counts. The gene names given are mouse names. CDR3: CASSLVGDQAPLF. The covered CDR3 bases are TGTGCAAGCAGCTTAGTGGGAGACCAGGCTCCGCTT. The rearrangement joins TRBV16 to TRBJ1-5; D gene ambiguous. With the read ending 1 residue before the CDR3 end, the germline J gene is used to fill in that end. The CDR3 is 13 residues long. V gave up 1 base and J gave up 5 bases, with 6 bases separating them. Germline V gene data show CDR1 as SGHSA and CDR2 as FRNQAP.

This clone was recorded a few times. Mouse gene names apply. The CDR3 end lies 1 residue beyond the end of the read and is filled in from the germline J gene. This chain joins TRBV26 and TRBJ2-2, with TRBD2 as a possible D gene (6 bases). V was shortened by 4 bases and J by 0 bases, with 9 bases between the two germline ends. The germline gives CDR1 KGHPV, CDR2 FQNQEV (reference sequence). The CDR3 is 15 residues long. CDR3 DNA, as far as it was read: TGTGCCAGCAGTCCACACTGGGCAAACACCGGGCAGCTCTAC. It codes for CASSPHWANTGQLY. The entire CDR3 protein reads CASSPHWANTGQLYF.

As for this clone: Each gene name is a mouse one. CDR3 DNA, as far as it was read: TGTGCAAGCAGTTATGACAGGAAAGACACCCAGTAC. Translated: CASSYDRKDTQY. The full CDR3 sequence reads CASSYDRKDTQYF. This rearrangement joins TRBV16 to TRBJ2-5; D might be TRBD1 (6 bases). The CDR3 is cut off 1 residue early in the read; its end comes from the germline J gene. V was pared by 6 bases and J by 4 bases, with 11 bases between. CDR1 is SGHSA and CDR2 is FRNQAP in the germline V gene. The CDR3 loop spans 13 amino acids.

About this clone: The gene symbols are mouse symbols. The read is 1 residue too short to cover the CDR3 end, so that end is filled in from the germline J gene. The chain joins TRBV15 to TRBJ2-7; 9 bases match TRBD1. From germline, CDR1 is SGHND and CDR2 FRSKSL. The CDR3 has 14 residues. The junction had 6 bases not matched to a gene; V was cut back by 6 bases and J by 3 bases. CDR3 sequence: CASRSGQGFYEQYF. CDR3 DNA, as far as it was read: TGTGCCAGCAGGTCTGGACAGGGGTTCTATGAACAGTAC.

Points on this clone: Any gene name here is a mouse gene name. The DNA ends 1 residue before the CDR3 does, and the rest of the CDR3 is filled in from the germline J gene. This rearrangement joins TRBV12-1 to TRBJ2-3; D call uncertain. In germline, CDR1 is SGHSN, CDR2 HYEKVE. V gave up 0 bases and J gave up 0 bases, with 6 bases separating them. There are 14 residues in the CDR3. The CDR3: CASSLAPSAETLYF. Incomplete CDR3 DNA: TGTGCCAGCTCTCTCGCACCTAGTGCAGAAACGCTGTAT. Based on the CDR3 plus reference TRBV12-1 and TRBJ2-3, the full variable domain is DSGVVQSPRHIIKEKGGRSVLTCIPISGHSNVVWYQQTLGKELKFLIQHYEKVERDKGFLPSRFSVQQFDDYHSEMNMSALELEDSAMYFCASSLAPSAETLYFGSGTRLTVL.

This clone was counted between two and nine times. Each gene name is a mouse one. The CDR3 end falls 1 residue outside the read, so it is completed with the germline J gene. The chain employs TRBV20 and TRBJ2-5; TRBD2 aligns across 7 bases. With 6 bases clipped from V and 6 bases from J, the junction kept 3 bases outside the gene matches. This CDR3 comprises 11 residues. The germline V gene has CDR1 GFQATS and CDR2 STVNSAI. Incomplete CDR3 DNA: TGTGGTGCAGCGACTGGGGACACCCAGTAC. This encodes CGAATGDTQY. The complete CDR3 protein is CGAATGDTQYF.

This clone has more than one count but fewer than ten. The gene names given are mouse names. The CDR3: CASSLVRNQAPLF. The DNA read from the CDR3 is TGTGCCAGCAGCTTAGTAAGAAACCAGGCTCCGCTT. The V and J genes are TRBV3 and TRBJ1-5, with D hard to call. The CDR3 goes on 1 residue after the read ends, and that part is filled in from the germline J gene. This CDR3 comprises 13 residues. CDR1 is SNHLY and CDR2 is FYNGKV in the germline V gene (reference sequence). Trimming pared 1 base from V and 4 bases from J, leaving 5 bases between.

In regard to this clone: Each gene name is a mouse one. The observed sequence ends 1 residue before the CDR3 terminus, with the missing tail filled in from the germline J gene. This sequence joins TRBV14 and TRBJ1-1, with D possibly matching TRBD1 (6 bases). Trimming left V 2 bases short and J 1 base short, with 12 bases between. The CDR3 length is 15 residues. CDR1 and CDR2 from the germline V gene are SGHDT and FRDEAV. The chain's CDR3 is CASSFRQGRNTEVFF. Incomplete CDR3 DNA: TGTGCCAGCAGTTTTCGTCAGGGGAGGAACACAGAAGTCTTC. Full variable domain (rest looked up from reference TRBV14 and TRBJ1-1): EAGVTQSPRYAVLQEGQAVSFWCDPISGHDTLYWYQQPRDQGPQLLVYFRDEAVIDNSQLPSDRFSAVRPKGTNSTLKIQSAKQGDTATYLCASSFRQGRNTEVFFGKGTRLTVV.

Remarks on this clone: The genes are named according to mouse. With the read ending 1 residue before the CDR3 end, the germline J gene is used to fill in that end. The chain links TRBV15 to TRBJ2-4; TRBD2 aligns across 9 bases. CDR3 length: 15 residues. Germline trimming cut 5 bases from V and 0 bases from J; bases unmatched to any gene: 3. Germline lookup yields CDR1 SGHND and CDR2 FRSKSL. The CDR3 reads CASSRLGDSQNTLYF. CDR3 bases read: TGTGCCAGCAGTCGACTGGGGGATAGTCAAAACACCTTGTAC.